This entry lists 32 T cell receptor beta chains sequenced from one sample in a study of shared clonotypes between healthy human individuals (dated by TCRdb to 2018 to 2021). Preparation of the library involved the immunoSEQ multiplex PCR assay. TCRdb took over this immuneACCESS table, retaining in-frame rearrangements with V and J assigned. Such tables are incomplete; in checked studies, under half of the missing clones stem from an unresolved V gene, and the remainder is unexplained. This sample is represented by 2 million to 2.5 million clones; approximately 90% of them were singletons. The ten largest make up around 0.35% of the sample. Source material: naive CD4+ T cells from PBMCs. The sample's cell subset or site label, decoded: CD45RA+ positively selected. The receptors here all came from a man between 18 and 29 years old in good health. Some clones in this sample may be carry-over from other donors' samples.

The CDR3 coding sequence is TGTGCCAGCACCCAGGGGGCAGGCTATGGCTACACCTTC. Its protein product is CASTQGAGYGYTF. The chain uses TRBV6-1 and TRBJ1-2, with 8 bases matching TRBD1. The CDR3 consists of 13 residues. Germline CDR1 and CDR2: MNHNS and SASEGT. Trimming removed 7 bases from V and 4 bases from J; junction bases left unmatched: 5.

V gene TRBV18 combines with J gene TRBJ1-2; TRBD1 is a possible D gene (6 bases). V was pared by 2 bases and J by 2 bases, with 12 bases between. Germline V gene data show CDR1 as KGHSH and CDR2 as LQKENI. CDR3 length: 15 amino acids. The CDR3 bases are TGTGCCAGCTCACCATACAGGGATTTCAACTATGGCTACACCTTC. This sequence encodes CASSPYRDFNYGYTF.

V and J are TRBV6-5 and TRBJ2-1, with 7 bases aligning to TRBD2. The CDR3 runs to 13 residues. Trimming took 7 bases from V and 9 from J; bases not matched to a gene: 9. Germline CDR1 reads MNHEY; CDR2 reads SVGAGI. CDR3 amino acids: CASTRPGLLEQFF. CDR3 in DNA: TGTGCCAGCACCAGGCCGGGACTACTTGAGCAGTTCTTC.

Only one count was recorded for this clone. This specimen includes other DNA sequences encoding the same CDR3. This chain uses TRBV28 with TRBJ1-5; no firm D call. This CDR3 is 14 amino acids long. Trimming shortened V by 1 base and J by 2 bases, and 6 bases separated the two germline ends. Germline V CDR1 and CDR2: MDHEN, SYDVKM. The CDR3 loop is CASSLFGGNQPQHF. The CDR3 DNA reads TGTGCCAGCAGTTTATTCGGGGGCAATCAGCCCCAGCATTTT.

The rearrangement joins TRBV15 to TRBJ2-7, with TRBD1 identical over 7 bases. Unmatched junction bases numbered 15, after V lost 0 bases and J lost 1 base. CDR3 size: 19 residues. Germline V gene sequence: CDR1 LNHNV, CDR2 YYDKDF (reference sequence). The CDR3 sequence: CATSRDRNRGVSWSYEQYF. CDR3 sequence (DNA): TGTGCCACCAGCAGAGATCGGAACAGGGGCGTCTCGTGGTCCTACGAGCAGTACTTC.

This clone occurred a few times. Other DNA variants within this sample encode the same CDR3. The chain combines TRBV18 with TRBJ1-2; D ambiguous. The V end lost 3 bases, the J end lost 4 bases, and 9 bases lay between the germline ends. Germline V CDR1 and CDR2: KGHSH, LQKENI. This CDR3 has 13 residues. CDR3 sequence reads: CASSPDRSYGYTF. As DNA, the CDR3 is TGTGCCAGCTCACCGGACCGTAGCTATGGCTACACCTTC.

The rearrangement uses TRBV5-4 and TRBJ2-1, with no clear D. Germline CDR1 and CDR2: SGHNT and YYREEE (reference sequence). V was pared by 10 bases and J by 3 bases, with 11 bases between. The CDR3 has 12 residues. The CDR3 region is CASSASYNEQFF. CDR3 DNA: TGTGCCTCTTCTGCAAGCTACAATGAGCAGTTCTTC.

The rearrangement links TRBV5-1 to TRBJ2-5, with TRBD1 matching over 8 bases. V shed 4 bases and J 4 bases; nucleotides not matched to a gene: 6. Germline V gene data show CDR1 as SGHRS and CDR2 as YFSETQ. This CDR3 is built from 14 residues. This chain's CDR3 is CASSPAGTGETQYF. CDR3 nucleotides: TGCGCCAGCAGCCCTGCCGGGACAGGAGAGACCCAGTACTTC.

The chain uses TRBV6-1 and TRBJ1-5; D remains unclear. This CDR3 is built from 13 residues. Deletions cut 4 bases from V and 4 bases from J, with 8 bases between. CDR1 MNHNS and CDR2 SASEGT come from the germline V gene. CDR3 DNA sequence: TGTGCCAGCAGTGCGTCAGTTAATCAGCCCCAGCATTTT. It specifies CASSASVNQPQHF.

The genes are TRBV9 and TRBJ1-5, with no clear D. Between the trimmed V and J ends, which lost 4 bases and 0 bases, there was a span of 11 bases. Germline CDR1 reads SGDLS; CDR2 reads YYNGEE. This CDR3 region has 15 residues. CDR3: CASSLLGLSNQPQHF. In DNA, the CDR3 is TGTGCCAGCAGCCTTCTGGGTCTTAGCAATCAGCCCCAGCATTTT.

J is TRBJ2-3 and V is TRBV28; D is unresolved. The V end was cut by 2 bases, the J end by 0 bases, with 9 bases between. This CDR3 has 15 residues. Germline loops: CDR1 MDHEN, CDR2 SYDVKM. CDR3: CASSLRLTSTDTQYF. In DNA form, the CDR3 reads TGTGCCAGCAGTTTAAGATTAACTAGCACAGATACGCAGTATTTT.

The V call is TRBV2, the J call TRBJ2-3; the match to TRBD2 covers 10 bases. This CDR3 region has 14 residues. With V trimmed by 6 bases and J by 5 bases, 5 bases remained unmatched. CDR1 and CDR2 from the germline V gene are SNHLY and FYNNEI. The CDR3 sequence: CASSVSGRVDTQYF. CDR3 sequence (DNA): TGTGCCAGCAGCGTGAGCGGGAGGGTAGATACGCAGTATTTT. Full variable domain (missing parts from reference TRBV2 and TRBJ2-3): EPEVTQTPSHQVTQMGQEVILRCVPISNHLYFYWYRQILGQKVEFLVSFYNNEISEKSEIFDDQFSVERPDGSNFTLKIRSTKLEDSAMYFCASSVSGRVDTQYFGPGTRLTVL.

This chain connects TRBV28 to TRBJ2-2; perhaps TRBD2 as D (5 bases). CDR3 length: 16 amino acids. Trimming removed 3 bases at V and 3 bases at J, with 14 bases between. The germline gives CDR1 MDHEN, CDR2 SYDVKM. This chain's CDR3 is CASSFGGLGDTGELFF. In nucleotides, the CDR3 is TGTGCCAGCAGTTTCGGTGGGCTCGGGGACACCGGGGAGCTGTTTTTT.

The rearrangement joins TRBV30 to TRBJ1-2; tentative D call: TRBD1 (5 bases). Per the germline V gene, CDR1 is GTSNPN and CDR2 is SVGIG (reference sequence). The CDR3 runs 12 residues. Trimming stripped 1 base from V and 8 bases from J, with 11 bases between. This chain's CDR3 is CAWSANWDGYTF. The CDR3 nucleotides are TGTGCCTGGAGTGCAAACTGGGACGGCTACACCTTC.

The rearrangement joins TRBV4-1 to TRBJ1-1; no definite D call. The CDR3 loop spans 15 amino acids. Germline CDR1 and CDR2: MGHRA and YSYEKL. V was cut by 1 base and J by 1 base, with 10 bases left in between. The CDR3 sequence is CASSQVHLPNTEAFF. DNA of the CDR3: TGCGCCAGCAGCCAAGTCCATCTACCGAACACTGAAGCTTTCTTT.

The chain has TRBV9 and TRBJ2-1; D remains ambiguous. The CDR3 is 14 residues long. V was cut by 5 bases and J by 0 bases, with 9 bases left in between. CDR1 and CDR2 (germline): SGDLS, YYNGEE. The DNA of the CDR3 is TGTGCCAGCAGAAAAATTAGCTCCTACAATGAGCAGTTCTTC. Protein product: CASRKISSYNEQFF.

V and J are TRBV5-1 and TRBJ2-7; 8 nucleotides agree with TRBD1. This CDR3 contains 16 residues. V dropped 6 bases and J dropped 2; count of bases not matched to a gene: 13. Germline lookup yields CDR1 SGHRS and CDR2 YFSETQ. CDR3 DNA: TGCGCCAGCAAGTCTATACCAGGGGGCGTCCCCTACGAGCAGTACTTC. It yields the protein CASKSIPGGVPYEQYF. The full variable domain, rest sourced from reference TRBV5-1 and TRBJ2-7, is KAGVTQTPRYLIKTRGQQVTLSCSPISGHRSVSWYQQTPGQGLQFLFEYFSETQRNKGNFPGRFSGRQFSNSRSEMNVSTLELGDSALYLCASKSIPGGVPYEQYFGPGTRLTVT.

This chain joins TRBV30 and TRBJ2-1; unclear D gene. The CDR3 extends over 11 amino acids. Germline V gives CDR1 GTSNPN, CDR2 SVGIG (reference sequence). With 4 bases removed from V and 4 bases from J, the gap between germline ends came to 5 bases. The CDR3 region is CAWTTYNEQFF. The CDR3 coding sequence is TGTGCCTGGACTACTTACAATGAGCAGTTCTTC. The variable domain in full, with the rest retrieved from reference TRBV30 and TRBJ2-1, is SQTIHQWPATLVQPVGSPLSLECTVEGTSNPNLYWYRQAAGRGLQLLFYSVGIGQISSEVPQNLSASRPQDRQFILSSKKLLLSDSGFYLCAWTTYNEQFFGPGTRLTVL.

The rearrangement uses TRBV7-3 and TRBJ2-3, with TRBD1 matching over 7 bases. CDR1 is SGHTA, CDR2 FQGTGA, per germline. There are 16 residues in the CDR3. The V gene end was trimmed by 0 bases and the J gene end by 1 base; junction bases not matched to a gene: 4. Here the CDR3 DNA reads TGTGCCAGCAGCTTAACGGGGACAGAGGGCACAGATACGCAGTATTTT. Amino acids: CASSLTGTEGTDTQYF. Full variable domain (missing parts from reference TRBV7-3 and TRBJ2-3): GAGVSQTPSNKVTEKGKYVELRCDPISGHTALYWYRQSLGQGPEFLIYFQGTGAADDSGLPNDRFFAVRPEGSVSTLKIQRTERGDSAVYLCASSLTGTEGTDTQYFGPGTRLTVL.

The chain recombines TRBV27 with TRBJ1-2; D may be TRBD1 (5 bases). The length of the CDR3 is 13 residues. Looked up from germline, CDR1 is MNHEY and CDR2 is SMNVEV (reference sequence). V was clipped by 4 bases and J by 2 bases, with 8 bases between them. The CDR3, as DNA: TGTGCCAGCAGTTGGGGCGGCAACTATGGCTACACCTTC. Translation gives CASSWGGNYGYTF.

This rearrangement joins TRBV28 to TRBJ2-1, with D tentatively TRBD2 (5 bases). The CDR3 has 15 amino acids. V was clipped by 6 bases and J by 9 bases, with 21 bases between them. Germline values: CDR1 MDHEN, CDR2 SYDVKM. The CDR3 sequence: CASSRPLQLVAEQFF. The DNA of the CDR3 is TGTGCCAGCAGCAGACCGCTCCAACTAGTTGCTGAGCAGTTCTTC.

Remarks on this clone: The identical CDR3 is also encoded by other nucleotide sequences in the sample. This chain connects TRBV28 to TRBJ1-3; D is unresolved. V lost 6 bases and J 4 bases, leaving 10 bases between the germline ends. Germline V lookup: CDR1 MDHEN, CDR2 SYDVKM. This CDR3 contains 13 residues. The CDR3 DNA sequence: TGTGCCAGCAGCCTATATGCCGGAAACACCATATATTTT. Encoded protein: CASSLYAGNTIYF.

DNA for the CDR3: TGTGCCAGCAGGACACTTAACTCCTACGAGCAGTACTTC. The encoded protein is CASRTLNSYEQYF. The chain has TRBV14 and TRBJ2-7; D gene uncertain. Trimming took off 6 bases at V and 0 bases at J, with 9 bases between the two ends. CDR1 is SGHDN, CDR2 FVKESK, per germline. CDR3 length: 13 residues.

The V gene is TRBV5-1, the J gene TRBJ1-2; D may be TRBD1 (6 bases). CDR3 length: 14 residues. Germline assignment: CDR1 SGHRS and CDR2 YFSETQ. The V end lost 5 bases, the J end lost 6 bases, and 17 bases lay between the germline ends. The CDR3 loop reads CASRGYRQEDGYTF. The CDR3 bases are TGCGCCAGCAGAGGATACCGACAGGAGGATGGCTACACCTTC.

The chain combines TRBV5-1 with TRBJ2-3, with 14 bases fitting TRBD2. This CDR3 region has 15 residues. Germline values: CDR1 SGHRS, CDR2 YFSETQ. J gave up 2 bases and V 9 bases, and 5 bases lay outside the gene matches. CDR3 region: CATGLAGGITDTQYF. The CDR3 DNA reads TGCGCCACCGGACTAGCGGGAGGCATCACAGATACGCAGTATTTT.

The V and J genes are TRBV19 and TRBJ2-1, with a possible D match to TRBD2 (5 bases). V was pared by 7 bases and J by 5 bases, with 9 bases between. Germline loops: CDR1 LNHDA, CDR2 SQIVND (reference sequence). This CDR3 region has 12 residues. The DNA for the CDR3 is TGTGCCAGTACGAGGACTGACAATGAGCAGTTCTTC. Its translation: CASTRTDNEQFF. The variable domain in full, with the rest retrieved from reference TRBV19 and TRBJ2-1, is DGGITQSPKYLFRKEGQNVTLSCEQNLNHDAMYWYRQDPGQGLRLIYYSQIVNDFQKGDIAEGYSVSREKKESFPLTVTSAQKNPTAFYLCASTRTDNEQFFGPGTRLTVL.

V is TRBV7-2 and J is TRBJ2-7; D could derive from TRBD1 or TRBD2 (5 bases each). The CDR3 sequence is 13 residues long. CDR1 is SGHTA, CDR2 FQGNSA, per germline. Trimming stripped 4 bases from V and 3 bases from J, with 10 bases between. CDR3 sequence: CASSSGTVYEQYF. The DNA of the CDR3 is TGTGCCAGCAGCTCCGGGACGGTCTACGAGCAGTACTTC.

The DNA of the CDR3 is TGTGCCAGCAGCTTAGTTACCGGGGAGCTGTTTTTT. This codes for CASSLVTGELFF. V is TRBV13 and J is TRBJ2-2; D is ambiguous. V lost 1 base and J lost 5, with 2 bases in between. This CDR3 contains 12 residues. Per the germline V gene, CDR1 is PRHDT and CDR2 is FYEKMQ (reference sequence).

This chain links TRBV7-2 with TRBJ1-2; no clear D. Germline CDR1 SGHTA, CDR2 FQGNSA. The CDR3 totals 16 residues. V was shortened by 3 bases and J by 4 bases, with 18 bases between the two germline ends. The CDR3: CASSFGSVGQTYGYTF. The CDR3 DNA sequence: TGTGCCAGCAGCTTTGGGTCCGTTGGGCAAACCTATGGCTACACCTTC.

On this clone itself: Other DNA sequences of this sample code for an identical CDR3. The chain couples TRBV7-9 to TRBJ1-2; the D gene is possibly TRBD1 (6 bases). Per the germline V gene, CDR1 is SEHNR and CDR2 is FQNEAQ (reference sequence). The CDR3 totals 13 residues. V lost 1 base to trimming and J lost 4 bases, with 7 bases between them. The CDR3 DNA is TGTGCCAGCAGCTTAGAACAGGGCTATGGCTACACCTTC. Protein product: CASSLEQGYGYTF.

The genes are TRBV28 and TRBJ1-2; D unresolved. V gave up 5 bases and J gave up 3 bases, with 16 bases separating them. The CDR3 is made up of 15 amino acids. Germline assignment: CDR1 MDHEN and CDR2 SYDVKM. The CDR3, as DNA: TGTGCCAGCAGTCCCCGCGGGGAAGTATACTATGGCTACACCTTC. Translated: CASSPRGEVYYGYTF.

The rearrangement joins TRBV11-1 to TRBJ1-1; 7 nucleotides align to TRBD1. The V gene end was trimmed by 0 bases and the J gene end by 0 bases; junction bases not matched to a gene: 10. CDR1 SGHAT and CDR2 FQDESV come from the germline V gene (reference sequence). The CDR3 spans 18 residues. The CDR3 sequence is CASSLAGQPFRMNTEAFF. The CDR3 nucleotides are TGTGCCAGCAGCTTAGCGGGACAGCCGTTCCGCATGAACACTGAAGCTTTCTTT.